This TCR beta chain was identified during a study of blood T cell repertoires in COVID-19 (dated by TCRdb to 2020 to 2021). Describing the broader study: Samples from collaborators originated in the United States, Italy and Spain and spanned both the acute and convalescent phases of COVID-19. The prospective study material was composed of cDNA or gDNA derived from T cells, B-cell-depleted T cells, or PBMCs. The dataset comprised deeply sampled blood TCRbeta repertoires from subjects exposed to, actively infected with, or recovered from COVID-19. A freely available public database, intended as a resource for researchers studying the immune response to SARS-CoV-2, is where the repertoires were released. The samples were drawn from the first 160 participants of the ongoing ImmuneRACE study and from under 1,500 subjects provided by 6 global collaborators. The sample metadata nearly always contained a de-identified subject ID, COVID-19 status, age in years and sex. Where available, HLA class I and class II types were taken from metadata supplied by the sample provider and were not determined by assay-based typing. Overall study outcomes, separate from this receptor: Clinical and demographic metadata were provided uncurated, with the amount varying by source and participant.

Comments on this clone: Its binding antigen is unknown. The sample holds no much larger clone one base away, and base qualities are not on file.

Deletion took 2 bases off V and 5 bases off J, with a span of 19 bases between the germline ends. From a lookup of the germline V gene, CDR1 and CDR2 are MDHEN and SYDVKM. The CDR3 sequence holds 17 residues, the cysteine and phenylalanine included. This entry keeps only the CDR3 DNA: 51 bases, framed from base 1. TCRbeta CDR3 regions were amplified from genomic DNA using the immunoSEQ Assay, a bias-controlled multiplex PCR. In the original analysis: The number of nucleated cells in each sample was estimated by amplification of reference gene primers within the assay. To quantify the absolute abundance of each unique TCRbeta CDR3 rearrangement, sequence reads were collapsed and filtered. For each sample, productive Simpson clonality was calculated as the square root of Simpson's diversity index over productive rearrangements. TCRdb obtained this table from immuneACCESS and retained in-frame rearrangements with V and J assigned. These tables miss some clones; where compared with another copy, unresolved V genes account for less than half of the shortfall, and the remainder is unexplained. D and trimming come from the DNA, and the V and J calls and clone size come from that table. In this sample the table shows some 97,000 clones, approximately 92% of which occur a single time. The ten biggest clones cover 5.7% of the sample.

The collaborating institutions used their own protocols to collect whole blood in K2EDTA tubes. For TCRbeta analysis, collaborators shipped samples in one of three forms: frozen whole blood, isolated PBMCs, or DNA extracted from either of those sample types. The specimen sequenced was peripheral blood. This receptor was identified in a man aged 65 to 79 with acute or convalescent COVID-19. The chain is assembled from TRBV28 and TRBJ1-3; the D gene identity is not certain. At the DNA level, the sequence is TGTGCCAGCAGTTTAAAGTCCGGCGGCCGGAATCGAAACACCATATATTTT. It translates as CASSLKSGGRNRNTIYF.